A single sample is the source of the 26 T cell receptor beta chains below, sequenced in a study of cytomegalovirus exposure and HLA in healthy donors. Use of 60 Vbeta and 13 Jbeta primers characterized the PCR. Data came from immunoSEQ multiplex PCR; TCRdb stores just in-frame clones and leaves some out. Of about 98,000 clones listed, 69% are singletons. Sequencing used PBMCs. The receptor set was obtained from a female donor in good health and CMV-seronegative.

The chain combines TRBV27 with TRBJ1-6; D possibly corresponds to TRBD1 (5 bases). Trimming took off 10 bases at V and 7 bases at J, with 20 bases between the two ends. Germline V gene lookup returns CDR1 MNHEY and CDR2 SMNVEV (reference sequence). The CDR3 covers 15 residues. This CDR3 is CATSTGGDGNSPLHF. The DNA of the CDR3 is TGTGCCACCTCAACTGGGGGGGATGGGAATTCACCCCTCCACTTT.

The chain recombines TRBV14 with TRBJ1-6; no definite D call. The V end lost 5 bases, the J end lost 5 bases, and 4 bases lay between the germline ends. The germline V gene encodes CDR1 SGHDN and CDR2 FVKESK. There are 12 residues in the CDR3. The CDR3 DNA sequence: TGTGCCAGCAGCATAAATAATTCACCCCTCCACTTT. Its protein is CASSINNSPLHF.

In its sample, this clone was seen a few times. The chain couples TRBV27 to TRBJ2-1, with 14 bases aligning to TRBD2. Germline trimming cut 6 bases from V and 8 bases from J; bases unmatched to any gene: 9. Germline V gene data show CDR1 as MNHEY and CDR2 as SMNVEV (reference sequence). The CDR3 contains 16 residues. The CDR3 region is CASRGLAGGLGDEQFF. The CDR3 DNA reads TGTGCCAGCAGAGGACTAGCGGGAGGCCTCGGGGATGAGCAGTTCTTC.

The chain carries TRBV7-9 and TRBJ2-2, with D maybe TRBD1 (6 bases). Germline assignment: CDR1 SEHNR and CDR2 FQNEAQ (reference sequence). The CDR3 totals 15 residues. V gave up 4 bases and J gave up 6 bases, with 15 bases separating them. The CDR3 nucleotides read TGTGCCAGCAGCTGGAGACAGGTCGGGTCCGGGGAGCTGTTTTTT. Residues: CASSWRQVGSGELFF. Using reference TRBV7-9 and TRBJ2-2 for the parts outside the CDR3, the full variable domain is DTGVSQNPRHKITKRGQNVTFRCDPISEHNRLYWYRQTLGQGPEFLTYFQNEAQLEKSRLLSDRFSAERPKGSFSTLEIQRTEQGDSAMYLCASSWRQVGSGELFFGEGSRLTVL.

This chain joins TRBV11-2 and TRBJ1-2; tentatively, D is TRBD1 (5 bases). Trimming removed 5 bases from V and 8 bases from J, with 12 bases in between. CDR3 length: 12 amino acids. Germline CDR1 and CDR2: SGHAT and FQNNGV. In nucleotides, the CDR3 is TGTGCCAGCAGCCCCGGACACCTCGGCTACACCTTC. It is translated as CASSPGHLGYTF.

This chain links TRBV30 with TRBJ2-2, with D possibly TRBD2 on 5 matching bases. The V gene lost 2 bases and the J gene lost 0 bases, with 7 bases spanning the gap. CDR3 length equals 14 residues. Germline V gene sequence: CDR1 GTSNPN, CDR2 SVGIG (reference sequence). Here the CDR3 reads CAWSRDTNTGELFF. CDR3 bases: TGTGCCTGGAGTCGGGATACGAACACCGGGGAGCTGTTTTTT. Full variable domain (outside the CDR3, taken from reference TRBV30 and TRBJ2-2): SQTIHQWPATLVQPVGSPLSLECTVEGTSNPNLYWYRQAAGRGLQLLFYSVGIGQISSEVPQNLSASRPQDRQFILSSKKLLLSDSGFYLCAWSRDTNTGELFFGEGSRLTVL.

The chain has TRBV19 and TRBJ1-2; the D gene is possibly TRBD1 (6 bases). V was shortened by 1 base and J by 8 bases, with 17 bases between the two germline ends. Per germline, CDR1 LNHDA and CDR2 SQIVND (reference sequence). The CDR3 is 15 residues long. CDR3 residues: CASSIGEGEVFGYTF. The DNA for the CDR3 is TGTGCCAGTAGTATAGGCGAGGGGGAAGTCTTCGGCTACACCTTC.

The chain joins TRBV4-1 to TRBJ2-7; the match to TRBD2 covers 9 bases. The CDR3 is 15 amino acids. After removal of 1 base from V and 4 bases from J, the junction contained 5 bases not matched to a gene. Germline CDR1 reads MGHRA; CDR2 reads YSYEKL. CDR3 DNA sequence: TGCGCCAGCAGCCAAGGGGCTAGCGGGACTTACGAGCAGTACTTC. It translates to CASSQGASGTYEQYF.

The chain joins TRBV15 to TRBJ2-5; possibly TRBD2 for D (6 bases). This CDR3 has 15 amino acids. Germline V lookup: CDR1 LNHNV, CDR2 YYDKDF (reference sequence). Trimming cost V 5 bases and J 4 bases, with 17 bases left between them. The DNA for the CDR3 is TGTGCCACCAGCCGGTTTTCCGGGGGAGGAGAGACCCAGTACTTC. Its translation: CATSRFSGGGETQYF.

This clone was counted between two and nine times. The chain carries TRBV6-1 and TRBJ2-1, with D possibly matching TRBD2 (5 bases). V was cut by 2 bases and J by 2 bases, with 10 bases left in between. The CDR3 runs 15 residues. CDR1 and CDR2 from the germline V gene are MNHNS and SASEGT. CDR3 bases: TGTGCCAGCAGTGAAAGAAGCGGAGCCTACAATGAGCAGTTCTTC. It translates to CASSERSGAYNEQFF.

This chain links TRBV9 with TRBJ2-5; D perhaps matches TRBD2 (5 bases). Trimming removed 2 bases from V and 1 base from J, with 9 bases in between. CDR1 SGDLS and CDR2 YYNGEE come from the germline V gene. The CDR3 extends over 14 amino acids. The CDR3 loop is CASSVGAGQETQYF. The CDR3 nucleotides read TGTGCCAGCAGCGTGGGCGCGGGCCAAGAGACCCAGTACTTC.

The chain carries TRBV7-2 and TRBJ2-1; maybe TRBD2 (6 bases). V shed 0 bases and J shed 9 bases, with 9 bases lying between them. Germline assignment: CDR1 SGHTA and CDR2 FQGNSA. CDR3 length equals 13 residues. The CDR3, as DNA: TGTGCCAGCAGCTTAGCGGAGGGGACTGAGCAGTTCTTC. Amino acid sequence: CASSLAEGTEQFF.

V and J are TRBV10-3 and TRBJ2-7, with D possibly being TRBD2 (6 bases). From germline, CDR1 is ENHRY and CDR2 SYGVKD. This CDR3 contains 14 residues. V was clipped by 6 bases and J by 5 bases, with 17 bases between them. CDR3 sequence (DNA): TGTGCCATCAGCTCCGGGACTCCACTTGACGAGCAGTACTTC. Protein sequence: CAISSGTPLDEQYF.

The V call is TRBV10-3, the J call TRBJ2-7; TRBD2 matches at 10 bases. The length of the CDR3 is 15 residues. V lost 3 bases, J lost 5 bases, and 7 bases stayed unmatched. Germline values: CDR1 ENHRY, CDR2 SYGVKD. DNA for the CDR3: TGTGCCATCAGTGATTATGAGCGGGAGGGCCACGAGCAGTACTTC. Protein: CAISDYEREGHEQYF.

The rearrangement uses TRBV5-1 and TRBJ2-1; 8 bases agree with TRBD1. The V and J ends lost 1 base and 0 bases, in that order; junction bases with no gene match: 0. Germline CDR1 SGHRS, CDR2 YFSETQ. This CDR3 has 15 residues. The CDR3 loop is CASSLTGGSYNEQFF. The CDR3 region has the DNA TGCGCCAGCAGCTTGACAGGGGGCTCCTACAATGAGCAGTTCTTC.

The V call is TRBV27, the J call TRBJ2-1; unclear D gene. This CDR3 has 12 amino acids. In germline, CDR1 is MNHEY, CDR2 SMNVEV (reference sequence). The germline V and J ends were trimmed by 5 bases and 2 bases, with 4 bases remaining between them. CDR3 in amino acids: CASSRTYNEQFF. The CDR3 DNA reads TGTGCCAGCAGTCGTACCTACAATGAGCAGTTCTTC.

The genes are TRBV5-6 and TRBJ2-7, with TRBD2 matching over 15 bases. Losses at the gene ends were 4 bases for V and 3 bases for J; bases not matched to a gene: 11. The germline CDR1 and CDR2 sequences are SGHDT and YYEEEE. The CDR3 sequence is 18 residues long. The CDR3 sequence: CASSQGLAGGAPFYEQYF. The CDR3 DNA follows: TGTGCCAGCAGCCAGGGACTAGCGGGGGGCGCCCCCTTCTACGAGCAGTACTTC.

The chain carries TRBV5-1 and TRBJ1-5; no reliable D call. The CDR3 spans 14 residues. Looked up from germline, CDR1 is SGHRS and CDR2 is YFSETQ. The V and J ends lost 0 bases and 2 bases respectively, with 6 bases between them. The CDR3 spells CASSLGPGNQPQHF. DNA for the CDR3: TGCGCCAGCAGCTTGGGGCCTGGCAATCAGCCCCAGCATTTT.

The CDR3 is CASSYTHREEQFF. CDR3 DNA: TGTGCCAGCAGCTACACTCACAGGGAAGAGCAGTTCTTC. V and J are TRBV7-3 and TRBJ2-1, with a weak D call TRBD1 (6 bases). The V gene's germline CDR1 is SGHTA and CDR2 FQGTGA. This CDR3 is 13 amino acids long. Trimming cost V 4 bases and J 10 bases, with 14 bases left between them.

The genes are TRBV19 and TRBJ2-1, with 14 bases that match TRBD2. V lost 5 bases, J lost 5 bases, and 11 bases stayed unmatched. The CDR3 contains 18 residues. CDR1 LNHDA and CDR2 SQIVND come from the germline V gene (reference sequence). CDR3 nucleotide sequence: TGTGCCAGTAGTCTCCGACTAGCGGGAGGGCCGAGGGACAATGAGCAGTTCTTC. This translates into CASSLRLAGGPRDNEQFF. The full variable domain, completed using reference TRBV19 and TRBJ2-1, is DGGITQSPKYLFRKEGQNVTLSCEQNLNHDAMYWYRQDPGQGLRLIYYSQIVNDFQKGDIAEGYSVSREKKESFPLTVTSAQKNPTAFYLCASSLRLAGGPRDNEQFFGPGTRLTVL.

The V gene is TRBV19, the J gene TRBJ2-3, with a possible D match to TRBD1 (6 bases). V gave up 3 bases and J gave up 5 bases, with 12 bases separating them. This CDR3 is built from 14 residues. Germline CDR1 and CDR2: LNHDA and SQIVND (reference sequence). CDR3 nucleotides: TGTGCCAGTAGTATGAATGGGGGCAGAGATACGCAGTATTTT. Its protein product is CASSMNGGRDTQYF.

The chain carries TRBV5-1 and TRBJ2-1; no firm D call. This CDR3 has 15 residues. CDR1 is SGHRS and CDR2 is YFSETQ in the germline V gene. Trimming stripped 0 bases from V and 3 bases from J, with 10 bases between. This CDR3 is CASSLGDSYYNEQFF. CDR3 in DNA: TGCGCCAGCAGCTTGGGAGACTCCTACTACAATGAGCAGTTCTTC.

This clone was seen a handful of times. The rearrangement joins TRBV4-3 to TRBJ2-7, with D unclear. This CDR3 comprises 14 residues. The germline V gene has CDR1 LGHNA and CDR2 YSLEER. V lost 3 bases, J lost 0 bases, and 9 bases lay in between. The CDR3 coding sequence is TGCGCCAGCAGCCATGCGGAGAGCTCCTACGAGCAGTACTTC. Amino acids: CASSHAESSYEQYF.

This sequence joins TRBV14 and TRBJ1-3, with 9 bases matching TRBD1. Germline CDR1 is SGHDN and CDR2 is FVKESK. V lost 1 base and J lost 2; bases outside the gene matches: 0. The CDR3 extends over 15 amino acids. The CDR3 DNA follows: TGTGCCAGCAGCCAAGGACAGGGGGCTGGAAACACCATATATTTT. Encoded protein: CASSQGQGAGNTIYF. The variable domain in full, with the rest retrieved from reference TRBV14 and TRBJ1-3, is EAGVTQFPSHSVIEKGQTVTLRCDPISGHDNLYWYRRVMGKEIKFLLHFVKESKQDESGMPNNRFLAERTGGTYSTLKVQPAELEDSGVYFCASSQGQGAGNTIYFGEGSWLTVV.

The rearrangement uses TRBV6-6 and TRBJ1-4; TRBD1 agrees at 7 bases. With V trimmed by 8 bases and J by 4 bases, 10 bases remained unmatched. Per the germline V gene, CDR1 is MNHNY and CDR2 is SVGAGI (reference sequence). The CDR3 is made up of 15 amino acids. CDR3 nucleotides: TGTGCCAGCTATCTGGGTACAGGGGTTAATGAAAAACTGTTTTTT. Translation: CASYLGTGVNEKLFF.

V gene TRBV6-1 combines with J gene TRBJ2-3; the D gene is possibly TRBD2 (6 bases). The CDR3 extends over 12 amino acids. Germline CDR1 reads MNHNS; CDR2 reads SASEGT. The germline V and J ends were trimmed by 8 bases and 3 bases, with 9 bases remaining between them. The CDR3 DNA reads TGTGCCAGCGGGAGGTATACAGATACGCAGTATTTT. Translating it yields CASGRYTDTQYF.